These 23 T cell receptor beta chains were sequenced from one sample in a study of T cells after yellow fever vaccination. Each CDR3 protein gets one entry after TCRdb re-called the 5' RACE reads with MiXCR. The table includes some 500,000 distinct CDR3 sequences, less than 15% detected once. The sample consisted of PBMCs, taken on the day of the yellow fever booster vaccination. These receptors all come from a man younger than 40 who received the YFV17D yellow fever vaccine.

This clonotype was seen a few times. The chain links TRBV20-1 to TRBJ2-5, with a possible D match to TRBD1 (6 bases). With 6 bases removed from V and 4 bases from J, the gap between germline ends came to 15 bases. The CDR3 runs 13 residues. Looked up from germline, CDR1 is DFQATT and CDR2 is SNEGSKA (reference sequence). The CDR3 protein is CSAGFRGLETQYF. CDR3 DNA sequence: TGCAGTGCCGGGTTTAGGGGGTTAGAGACCCAGTACTTC.

This clonotype showed up just a few times. The rearrangement joins TRBV29-1 to TRBJ2-2; D may be TRBD2 (6 bases). The CDR3 totals 15 residues. In germline, CDR1 is SQVTM, CDR2 ANQGSEA. Trimming left V 4 bases short and J 3 bases short, with 15 bases between. CDR3 in DNA: TGCAGCGTTGGGGGAGGAGGGGTATACACCGGGGAGCTGTTTTTT. Encoded protein: CSVGGGGVYTGELFF.

This clonotype has just a few counts. The J gene is TRBJ2-5, the V gene TRBV18; 11 nucleotides line up with TRBD2. The trim removed 5 bases at V and 7 bases at J, leaving 6 bases unmatched. The CDR3 is 14 amino acids. The germline CDR1 and CDR2 sequences are KGHSH and LQKENI. The CDR3 loop reads CASSSTSGEGTQYF. The CDR3 DNA follows: TGTGCCAGCTCATCGACTAGCGGGGAGGGGACCCAGTACTTC.

The chain uses TRBV20-1 and TRBJ1-4; maybe TRBD1 (5 bases). This CDR3 region has 12 residues. The V end lost 5 bases, the J end lost 6 bases, and 10 bases lay between the germline ends. Germline CDR1 reads DFQATT; CDR2 reads SNEGSKA (reference sequence). This chain's CDR3 is CSARGTDEKLFF. CDR3 DNA sequence: TGCAGTGCTCGAGGGACGGATGAAAAACTGTTTTTT.

This chain uses TRBV9 with TRBJ2-1; D gene ambiguous. The germline V gene encodes CDR1 SGDLS and CDR2 YYNGEE. The length of the CDR3 is 15 residues. V lost 0 bases, J lost 0 bases, and 7 bases lay in between. Here the CDR3 DNA reads TGTGCCAGCAGCGTAGTTGGTAACTCCTACAATGAGCAGTTCTTC. Protein sequence: CASSVVGNSYNEQFF.

The V and J genes are TRBV29-1 and TRBJ2-3; D gene uncertain. The CDR3 extends over 15 amino acids. Trimming took off 0 bases at V and 0 bases at J, with 10 bases between the two ends. CDR1 and CDR2 (germline): SQVTM, ANQGSEA. Here the CDR3 reads CSVEDSPDSTDTQYF. The CDR3 DNA sequence: TGCAGCGTTGAAGATTCGCCCGACAGCACAGATACGCAGTATTTT.

This clonotype showed up just a few times. The chain employs TRBV6-1 and TRBJ2-3, with 10 bases lining up with TRBD1. V shed 5 bases and J 2 bases; nucleotides not matched to a gene: 4. This CDR3 comprises 15 residues. Germline V lookup: CDR1 MNHNS, CDR2 SASEGT. CDR3 sequence reads: CASSRDRGYTDTQYF. The DNA of the CDR3 is TGTGCCAGCAGTAGGGACAGGGGCTACACAGATACGCAGTATTTT.

This clonotype has only a few counts. The chain couples TRBV20-1 to TRBJ2-1, with TRBD2 matching over 10 bases. Germline V gene sequence: CDR1 DFQATT, CDR2 SNEGSKA (reference sequence). This CDR3 has 18 amino acids. V shed 0 bases and J 2 bases; nucleotides not matched to a gene: 10. Here the CDR3 DNA reads TGCAGTGCTAGAGATCGGGAGCGGGAGGGCAGAACCTACAATGAGCAGTTCTTC. Its translation is CSARDREREGRTYNEQFF.

The J gene is TRBJ2-1, the V gene TRBV7-2; D unresolved. Germline V gives CDR1 SGHTA, CDR2 FQGNSA. With 1 base removed from V and 6 bases from J, the gap between germline ends came to 16 bases. The CDR3 consists of 16 residues. The CDR3 DNA reads as TGTGCCAGCAGCTTAGAAGGGTACGGCGGCCTCAATGAGCAGTTCTTC. Protein product: CASSLEGYGGLNEQFF.

This clonotype has ten or more counts. The V call is TRBV30, the J call TRBJ2-2; TRBD2 matches at 11 bases. With V trimmed by 3 bases and J by 6 bases, 6 bases remained unmatched. The CDR3 totals 15 residues. From germline, CDR1 is GTSNPN and CDR2 SVGIG (reference sequence). This chain's CDR3 is CAWSLAGGFAGELFF. The CDR3 DNA is TGTGCCTGGAGCCTAGCGGGAGGATTTGCCGGGGAGCTGTTTTTT.

Only a few counts were recorded for this clonotype. The chain combines TRBV7-8 with TRBJ1-4, with no clear D. This CDR3 has 13 residues. V was pared by 2 bases and J by 11 bases, with 12 bases between. The germline V gene encodes CDR1 SGHVS and CDR2 FQNEAQ. CDR3 nucleotide sequence: TGTGCCAGCAGCTTAAAGCCGGATCTCAAACTGTTTTTT. Residues: CASSLKPDLKLFF.

In this sample, this clonotype turned up a few times. The V gene is TRBV30, the J gene TRBJ1-1; D not resolved. The CDR3 extends over 12 amino acids. Trimming took off 1 base at V and 5 bases at J, with 8 bases between the two ends. Germline CDR1 is GTSNPN and CDR2 is SVGIG (reference sequence). The CDR3 region is CAWSGAGTEAFF. The CDR3 nucleotides read TGTGCCTGGAGTGGGGCGGGGACTGAAGCTTTCTTT.

This clonotype was counted between two and nine times. The genes are TRBV5-1 and TRBJ2-1; D might be TRBD1 (5 bases). This CDR3 contains 13 residues. V was pared by 0 bases and J by 11 bases, with 12 bases between. Germline CDR1 and CDR2: SGHRS and YFSETQ. DNA of the CDR3: TGCGCCAGCAGCTTGGAGACAGCCCTTAAGCAGTTCTTC. It encodes CASSLETALKQFF.

V and J are TRBV4-1 and TRBJ2-4, with D possibly matching TRBD1 (5 bases). Germline CDR1 is MGHRA and CDR2 is YSYEKL. The V end lost 0 bases, the J end lost 0 bases, and 12 bases lay between the germline ends. This CDR3 region has 17 residues. CDR3 protein: CASSQESLRGAKNIQYF. CDR3 sequence (DNA): TGCGCCAGCAGCCAAGAATCCCTAAGGGGAGCCAAAAACATTCAGTACTTC.

The chain couples TRBV5-6 to TRBJ1-2, with TRBD1 matching 8 bases. In germline, CDR1 is SGHDT, CDR2 YYEEEE. J lost 4 bases, V lost 2 bases, and 7 bases had no gene match. This CDR3 comprises 15 residues. The CDR3 sequence: CASSLRTGNSYGYTF. In DNA, the CDR3 is TGTGCCAGCAGCTTAAGGACAGGGAACTCCTATGGCTACACCTTC.

J is TRBJ2-3 and V is TRBV25-1; D remains ambiguous. The CDR3 contains 13 residues. V was clipped by 2 bases and J by 5 bases, with 8 bases between them. Germline V gene data show CDR1 as MGHDK and CDR2 as SYGVNS. The CDR3 DNA reads as TGTGCCAGCAGTGAAGCCCCCGGAGATACGCAGTATTTT. It specifies CASSEAPGDTQYF. Looking up the rest from reference TRBV25-1 and TRBJ2-3 gives the full variable domain: EADIYQTPRYLVIGTGKKITLECSQTMGHDKMYWYQQDPGMELHLIHYSYGVNSTEKGDLSSESTVSRIRTEHFPLTLESARPSHTSQYLCASSEAPGDTQYFGPGTRLTVL.

The chain recombines TRBV5-1 with TRBJ2-7; D unresolved. The germline V and J ends were trimmed by 6 bases and 0 bases, with 19 bases remaining between them. Germline V lookup: CDR1 SGHRS, CDR2 YFSETQ. The CDR3 is 16 amino acids. The CDR3 DNA reads TGCGCCAGCAAAGGTCCATTAGTCGACACCTCCTACGAGCAGTACTTC. This codes for CASKGPLVDTSYEQYF.

This clonotype was seen only a few times. J is TRBJ2-5 and V is TRBV6-2 or TRBV6-3; no definite D call. Germline V gene sequence: CDR1 MNHEY, CDR2 SVGEGT. Trimming removed 0 bases at V and 5 bases at J, with 10 bases between. The CDR3 runs to 14 residues. The CDR3 nucleotides read TGTGCCAGCAGTTACTCGAGTTTCGTGGAGACCCAGTACTTC. Translated, it gives CASSYSSFVETQYF.

In this sample, this clonotype turned up a few times. The V and J genes are TRBV24-1 and TRBJ2-1; D perhaps matches TRBD2 (6 bases). The CDR3 length is 15 residues. V lost 2 bases, J lost 8 bases, and 15 bases lay in between. Per the germline V gene, CDR1 is KGHDR and CDR2 is SFDVKD. CDR3 sequence (DNA): TGTGCCACCAGTGATTCATCTAGCGCGAGCGATGAGCAGTTCTTC. It is translated as CATSDSSSASDEQFF.

The chain combines TRBV20-1 with TRBJ2-1; D is undetermined. V was clipped by 7 bases and J by 3 bases, with 10 bases between them. CDR1 and CDR2 (germline): DFQATT, SNEGSKA (reference sequence). CDR3 size: 12 residues. CDR3 residues: CSGKPRYNEQFF. CDR3 DNA sequence: TGCAGTGGGAAGCCGCGCTACAATGAGCAGTTCTTC.

This clonotype has a single count. The rearrangement uses TRBV10-2 and TRBJ2-7, with D unclear. Looked up from germline, CDR1 is WSHSY and CDR2 is SAAADI. The CDR3 totals 12 residues. V gave up 7 bases and J gave up 2 bases, with 9 bases separating them. CDR3 coding DNA: TGCGCCAGCACCATCTTAACCTACGAGCAGTACTTC. Amino acids: CASTILTYEQYF.

The V gene is TRBV7-6, the J gene TRBJ1-3; D is possibly TRBD1 (5 bases). CDR1 and CDR2 from the germline V gene are SGHVS and FNYEAQ. V lost 9 bases and J lost 1, with 10 bases in between. This CDR3 is built from 13 residues. CDR3 region: CASRKGSGNTIYF. Written as DNA, the CDR3 is TGTGCCAGTCGGAAGGGGTCTGGAAACACCATATATTTT.

CDR3 residues: CSARRGEDTQYF. The CDR3 coding sequence is TGCAGTGCTCGACGGGGAGAGGATACGCAGTATTTT. The chain has TRBV20-1 and TRBJ2-3; tentatively, D is TRBD2 (5 bases). The CDR3 sequence is 12 residues long. The germline gives CDR1 DFQATT, CDR2 SNEGSKA (reference sequence). V was pared by 5 bases and J by 6 bases, with 12 bases between.